This record looks at one T cell receptor (beta chain) sequence and its context. The antigen remains unidentified. This CDR3 is built from 14 residues. The V gene lost 1 base and the J gene lost 2 bases, with 9 bases spanning the gap. The data are from a study of T cell repertoires in cytomegalovirus infection. Across the whole study: CMV infection and matching HLA type were both indicated by public TCR beta signatures.

Study-level points and caveats: The ex vivo response was dominated by HLA-C-restricted CMV-specific TCR beta clonotypes. Identification of carriers of CMV plus the relevant HLA was achieved through cumulative public TCR beta family frequency.

Each CDR3 protein gets one entry after TCRdb re-called the reads with MiXCR. In the table there are 450,000 to 650,000 distinct CDR3 sequences, approximately 26% of which are singletons. The chain combines TRBV23-1 with TRBJ2-7; D perhaps matches TRBD1 (5 bases). TRBV23-1 falls under the ORF class, with uncertain function. The sequenced material came from PBMCs. The TCR sequence derives from a human donor in good health (CMV status not recorded). Some clones in this sample may be carry-over from other donors' samples. CDR3 DNA sequence: TGCGCCAGCAGTCAATTCTCACAGGCCTACGAGCAGTACGTC. Encoded protein: CASSQFSQAYEQYV.